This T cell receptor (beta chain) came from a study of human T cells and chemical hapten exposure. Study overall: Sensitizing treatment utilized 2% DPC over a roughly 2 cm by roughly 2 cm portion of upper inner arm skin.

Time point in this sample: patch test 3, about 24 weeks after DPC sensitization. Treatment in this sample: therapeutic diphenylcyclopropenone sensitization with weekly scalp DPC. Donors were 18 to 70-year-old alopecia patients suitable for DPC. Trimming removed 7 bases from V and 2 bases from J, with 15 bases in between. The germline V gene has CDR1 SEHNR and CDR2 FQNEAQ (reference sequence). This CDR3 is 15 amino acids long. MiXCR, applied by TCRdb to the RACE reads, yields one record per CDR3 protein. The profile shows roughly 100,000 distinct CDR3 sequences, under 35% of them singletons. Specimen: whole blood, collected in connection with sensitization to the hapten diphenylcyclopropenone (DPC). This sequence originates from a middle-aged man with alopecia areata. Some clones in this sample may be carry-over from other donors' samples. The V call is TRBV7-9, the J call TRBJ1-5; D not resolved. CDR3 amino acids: CASNQDGMGNQPQHF. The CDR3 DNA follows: TGTGCCAGCAACCAAGATGGTATGGGCAATCAGCCCCAGCATTTT.